The 18 T cell receptor beta chains below were found in one sample sequenced in a study of T-cell reconstitution after alpha-beta-depleted transplantation in children. As it was prepared, the TCRbeta library received unique molecular identifiers. TCRdb processed the PCR reads anew with MiXCR; each CDR3 protein has one entry. The table lists about 500,000 distinct CDR3 sequences, about 30% of them singletons. The sequencing here drew on PBMCs from the stem cell graft donor, taken from the stem cell graft. The receptors were gathered from a human donor who donated a stem cell graft to a child with aplastic anemia.

The chain combines TRBV27 with TRBJ2-7; weak D call: TRBD2 (6 bases). CDR1 is MNHEY and CDR2 is SMNVEV in the germline V gene (reference sequence). This CDR3 spans 15 amino acids. Trimming took 5 bases from V and 2 from J, leaving 16 bases between them. CDR3 nucleotide sequence: TGTGCCAGCAGTCCACCCGGGACTGTACCCTACGAGCAGTACTTC. It codes for CASSPPGTVPYEQYF.

The chain uses TRBV12-3 or TRBV12-4 and TRBJ1-2; D possibly corresponds to TRBD1 (6 bases). This CDR3 is built from 16 residues. Trimming left V 1 base short and J 8 bases short, with 20 bases between. The CDR3 protein is CASSLGLRGGPGGYTF. The CDR3 DNA is TGTGCCAGCAGTTTAGGGCTCCGAGGGGGGCCGGGAGGCTACACCTTC.

This chain uses TRBV25-1 with TRBJ2-3; 7 bases agree with TRBD1. The CDR3 length is 13 residues. The germline gives CDR1 MGHDK, CDR2 SYGVNS. V lost 7 bases, J lost 4 bases, and 5 bases stayed unmatched. The CDR3 nucleotides are TGTGCCAGCAAGAAGGGGGCGTCAGATACGCAGTATTTT. Translating it yields CASKKGASDTQYF.

A few counts support this clonotype. The chain uses TRBV7-2 and TRBJ1-1; possible D gene TRBD1, 6 bases. Trimming took off 5 bases at V and 4 bases at J, with 20 bases between the two ends. This CDR3 has 16 amino acids. Germline assignment: CDR1 SGHTA and CDR2 FQGNSA. The CDR3 coding sequence is TGTGCCAGCAGCACCCCCCTGACGCAGGGGCCCACTGAAGCTTTCTTT. Its translation is CASSTPLTQGPTEAFF.

The chain joins TRBV5-1 to TRBJ1-4, with D possibly matching TRBD1 (5 bases). The CDR3 is 14 amino acids. V was shortened by 4 bases and J by 4 bases, with 11 bases between the two germline ends. Germline CDR1 is SGHRS and CDR2 is YFSETQ. The CDR3 loop is CASSLDTFNEKLFF. The CDR3 bases are TGCGCCAGCAGCCTGGACACCTTTAATGAAAAACTGTTTTTT.

There are a few counts of this clonotype. The chain couples TRBV5-6 to TRBJ2-5; either TRBD1 or TRBD2 may supply D (5 bases each). The CDR3 is 13 amino acids. V gave up 4 bases and J gave up 5 bases, with 12 bases separating them. In germline, CDR1 is SGHDT, CDR2 YYEEEE. The CDR3: CASSKRWGETQYF. CDR3 sequence (DNA): TGTGCCAGCAGCAAAAGATGGGGGGAGACCCAGTACTTC.

The chain has TRBV6-1 and TRBJ2-2; a possible D gene is TRBD1 (6 bases). Deletions cut 3 bases from V and 4 bases from J, with 12 bases between. The CDR3 spans 15 residues. In germline, CDR1 is MNHNS, CDR2 SASEGT. As DNA, the CDR3 is TGTGCCAGCAGTGATTTCCAGGGGCCCACCGGGGAGCTGTTTTTT. This encodes CASSDFQGPTGELFF.

This clonotype was counted ten times or more. The chain recombines TRBV12-3 or TRBV12-4 with TRBJ1-2; unclear D gene. The CDR3 is 12 amino acids. Trimming shortened V by 4 bases and J by 3 bases, and 6 bases separated the two germline ends. CDR3 DNA sequence: TGTGCCAGCAGTTCCGGGGACTATGGCTACACCTTC. Protein product: CASSSGDYGYTF.

The chain links TRBV7-9 to TRBJ1-2; 8 bases align to TRBD1. J gave up 0 bases and V 4 bases, and 7 bases lay outside the gene matches. The CDR3 is 16 residues long. In germline, CDR1 is SEHNR, CDR2 FQNEAQ (reference sequence). The CDR3 nucleotides are TGTGCCAGCAGCTCAATACGGGACAGGCCTAACTATGGCTACACCTTC. It encodes CASSSIRDRPNYGYTF.

The gene calls are TRBV12-3 or TRBV12-4 and TRBJ2-1, with a possible D match to TRBD2 (5 bases). This CDR3 has 12 amino acids. Trimming stripped 4 bases from V and 12 bases from J, with 13 bases between. CDR3 protein: CASSSLGSGQFF. The DNA for the CDR3 is TGTGCCAGCAGTTCGTTAGGAAGCGGGCAGTTCTTC.

This chain joins TRBV5-1 and TRBJ2-1; TRBD2 agrees at 7 bases. With 4 bases clipped from V and 4 bases from J, the junction kept 11 bases outside the gene matches. Germline CDR1 reads SGHRS; CDR2 reads YFSETQ. The CDR3 totals 16 residues. Here the CDR3 reads CASSRISGGGYNEQFF. The CDR3 nucleotides read TGCGCCAGCAGCCGCATTAGTGGGGGAGGGTACAATGAGCAGTTCTTC.

This clonotype has at least ten counts. The chain carries TRBV6-1 and TRBJ2-2, with 10 bases that match TRBD1. This CDR3 spans 15 amino acids. Germline V gene data show CDR1 as MNHNS and CDR2 as SASEGT. Trimming removed 6 bases from V and 5 bases from J; junction bases left unmatched: 6. The CDR3 bases are TGTGCCAGCAGCAGGGACAGGGGACTTACCGGGGAGCTGTTTTTT. It specifies CASSRDRGLTGELFF.

This chain joins TRBV4-3 and TRBJ2-1, with 10 positions matching TRBD2. Germline V gene data show CDR1 as LGHNA and CDR2 as YSLEER. V lost 0 bases to trimming and J lost 9 bases; unmatched junction nucleotides: 14. The CDR3 extends over 18 amino acids. The CDR3 region is CASSQDHASGSILGEQFF. CDR3 nucleotide sequence: TGCGCCAGCAGCCAAGATCATGCTAGCGGGAGTATCTTGGGTGAGCAGTTCTTC.

V is TRBV29-1 and J is TRBJ1-3; a possible D gene is TRBD1 (5 bases). This CDR3 is built from 13 residues. CDR1 SQVTM and CDR2 ANQGSEA come from the germline V gene. The V and J ends lost 4 bases and 0 bases respectively, with 7 bases between them. CDR3: CSVGRDSGNTIYF. CDR3 nucleotides: TGCAGCGTTGGCAGGGACTCTGGAAACACCATATATTTT.

This chain uses TRBV11-3 with TRBJ2-5; 7 bases line up with TRBD1. This CDR3 contains 17 residues. Germline V gives CDR1 SGHNT, CDR2 YENEEA. J gave up 1 base and V 6 bases, and 14 bases lay outside the gene matches. The CDR3 region has the DNA TGTGCCAGCAGTTCCCCCCTAGGGACAGCAACCCAAGAGACCCAGTACTTC. This encodes CASSSPLGTATQETQYF.

Only a few counts were recorded for this clonotype. This rearrangement joins TRBV27 to TRBJ1-5; 12 bases agree with TRBD1. V lost 5 bases to trimming and J lost 6 bases; unmatched junction nucleotides: 5. Germline CDR1 reads MNHEY; CDR2 reads SMNVEV (reference sequence). The CDR3 contains 15 residues. The CDR3, as DNA: TGTGCCAGCAGTGCCGGGACAGGGGGCTTTCAGCCCCAGCATTTT. This codes for CASSAGTGGFQPQHF.

This clonotype was counted between two and nine times. The chain couples TRBV27 to TRBJ1-5, with 7 bases that match TRBD1. Germline V gene lookup returns CDR1 MNHEY and CDR2 SMNVEV (reference sequence). Germline trimming cut 5 bases from V and 5 bases from J; bases unmatched to any gene: 12. This CDR3 has 16 residues. CDR3 nucleotides: TGTGCCAGCAGTGCCACCGGGACAGTATCCGATCAGCCCCAGCATTTT. It codes for CASSATGTVSDQPQHF.

The table lists this clonotype with a few counts. The gene calls are TRBV29-1 and TRBJ2-3, with D perhaps matching TRBD1 (6 bases). With 5 bases removed from V and 2 bases from J, the gap between germline ends came to 17 bases. Germline loops: CDR1 SQVTM, CDR2 ANQGSEA. The CDR3 contains 15 residues. For the CDR3, the DNA is TGCAGCGTTATCATCGGACAGAGATACACAGATACGCAGTATTTT. Amino acid sequence: CSVIIGQRYTDTQYF.